The sequence of this TCR beta chain was determined in a study of cytomegalovirus exposure and HLA in healthy donors. Overall study results and limits: An assumption of roughly uniform sequencing depth across donors underlay the presence/absence analyses. As was reported, the HLA-A and HLA-B alleles of most subjects were accurately predicted from TCR beta sequences. The productive fraction for most TCR beta V segments was about 87% or about 30% in an earlier analysis.

Researchers ran the PCR with 60 Vbeta and 13 Jbeta primers. The method was immunoSEQ multiplex PCR; TCRdb's version includes in-frame clones alone and lacks a portion of them. The sample shows around 78,000 clones, roughly 63% of them seen only once. Worth noting for this clone: The antigen is undetermined.

Source material: PBMCs. The source of this sequence is a man in his thirties or forties in good health and CMV-seropositive.

This chain's CDR3 is CASSLGGASGTEAFF. CDR3 coding DNA: TGCGCCAGCAGCTTGGGTGGGGCCTCAGGCACTGAAGCTTTCTTT. V gene TRBV5-1 combines with J gene TRBJ1-1, with D tentatively TRBD1 (5 bases). Germline CDR1 reads SGHRS; CDR2 reads YFSETQ. V gave up 0 bases and J gave up 4 bases, with 13 bases separating them. This CDR3 region has 15 residues.